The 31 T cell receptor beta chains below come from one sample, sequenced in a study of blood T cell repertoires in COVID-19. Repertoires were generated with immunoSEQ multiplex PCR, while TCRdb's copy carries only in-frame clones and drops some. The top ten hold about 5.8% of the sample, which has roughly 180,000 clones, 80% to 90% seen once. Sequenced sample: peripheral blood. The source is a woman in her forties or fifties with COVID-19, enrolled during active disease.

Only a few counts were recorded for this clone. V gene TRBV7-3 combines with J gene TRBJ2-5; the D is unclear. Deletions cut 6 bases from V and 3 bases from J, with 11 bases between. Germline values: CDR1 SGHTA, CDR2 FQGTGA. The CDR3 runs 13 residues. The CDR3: CASSPNSKETQYF. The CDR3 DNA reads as TGTGCCAGCAGTCCCAACTCCAAAGAGACCCAGTACTTC. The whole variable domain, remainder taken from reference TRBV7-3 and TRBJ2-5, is GAGVSQTPSNKVTEKGKYVELRCDPISGHTALYWYRQSLGQGPEFLIYFQGTGAADDSGLPNDRFFAVRPEGSVSTLKIQRTERGDSAVYLCASSPNSKETQYFGPGTRLLVL.

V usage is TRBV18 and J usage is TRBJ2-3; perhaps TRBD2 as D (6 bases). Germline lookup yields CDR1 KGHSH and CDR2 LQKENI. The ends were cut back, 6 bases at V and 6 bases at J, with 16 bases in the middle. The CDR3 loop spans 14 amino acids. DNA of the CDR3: TGTGCCAGCTCCCTGGGAGGCCGAGCCGATACGCAGTATTTT. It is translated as CASSLGGRADTQYF.

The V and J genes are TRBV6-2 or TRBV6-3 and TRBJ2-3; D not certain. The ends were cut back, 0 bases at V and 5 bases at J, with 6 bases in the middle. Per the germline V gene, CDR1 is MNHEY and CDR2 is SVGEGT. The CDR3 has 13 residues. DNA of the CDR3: TGTGCCAGCAGTTACTCGTCGGGAGATACGCAGTATTTT. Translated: CASSYSSGDTQYF.

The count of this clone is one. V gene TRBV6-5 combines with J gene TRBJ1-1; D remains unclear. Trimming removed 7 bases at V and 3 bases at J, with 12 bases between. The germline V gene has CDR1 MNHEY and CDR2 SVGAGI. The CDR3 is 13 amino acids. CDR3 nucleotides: TGTGCCAGCAAAGATCAGGTAGACACTGAAGCTTTCTTT. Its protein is CASKDQVDTEAFF.

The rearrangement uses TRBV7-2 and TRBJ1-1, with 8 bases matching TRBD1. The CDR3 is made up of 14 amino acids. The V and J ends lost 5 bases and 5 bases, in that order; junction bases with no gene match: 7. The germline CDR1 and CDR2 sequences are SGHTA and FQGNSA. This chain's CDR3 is CASSMDRVRTEAFF. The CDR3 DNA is TGTGCCAGCAGCATGGACAGGGTTAGGACTGAAGCTTTCTTT.

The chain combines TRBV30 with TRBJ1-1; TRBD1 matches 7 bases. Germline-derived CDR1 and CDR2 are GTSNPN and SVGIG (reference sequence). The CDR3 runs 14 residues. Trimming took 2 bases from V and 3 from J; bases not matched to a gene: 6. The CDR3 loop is CAWSRDRVDTEAFF. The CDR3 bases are TGTGCCTGGAGTCGTGACAGGGTAGACACTGAAGCTTTCTTT. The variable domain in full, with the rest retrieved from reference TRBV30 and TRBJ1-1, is SQTIHQWPATLVQPVGSPLSLECTVEGTSNPNLYWYRQAAGRGLQLLFYSVGIGQISSEVPQNLSASRPQDRQFILSSKKLLLSDSGFYLCAWSRDRVDTEAFFGQGTRLTVV.

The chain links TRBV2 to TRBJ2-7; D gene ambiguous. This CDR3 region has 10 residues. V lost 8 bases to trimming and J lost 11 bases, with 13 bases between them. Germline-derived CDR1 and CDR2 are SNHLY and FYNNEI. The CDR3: CASVGFREYF. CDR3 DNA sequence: TGTGCCAGCGTCGGGTTTCGGGAGTACTTC. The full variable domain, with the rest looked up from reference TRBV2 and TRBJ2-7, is EPEVTQTPSHQVTQMGQEVILRCVPISNHLYFYWYRQILGQKVEFLVSFYNNEISEKSEIFDDQFSVERPDGSNFTLKIRSTKLEDSAMYFCASVGFREYFGPGTRLTVT.

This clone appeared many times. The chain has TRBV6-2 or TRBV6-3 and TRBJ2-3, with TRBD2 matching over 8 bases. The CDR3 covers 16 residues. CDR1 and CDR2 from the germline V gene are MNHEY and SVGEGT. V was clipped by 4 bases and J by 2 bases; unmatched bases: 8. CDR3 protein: CASSSLRLATTDTQYF. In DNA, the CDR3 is TGTGCCAGCAGTTCACTAAGACTAGCGACCACAGATACGCAGTATTTT.

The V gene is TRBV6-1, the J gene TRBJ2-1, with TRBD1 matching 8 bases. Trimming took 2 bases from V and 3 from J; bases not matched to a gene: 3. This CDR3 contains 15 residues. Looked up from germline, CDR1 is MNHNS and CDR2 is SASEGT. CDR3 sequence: CASSERTGYYNEQFF. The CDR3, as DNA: TGTGCCAGCAGTGAACGGACAGGGTACTACAATGAGCAGTTCTTC.

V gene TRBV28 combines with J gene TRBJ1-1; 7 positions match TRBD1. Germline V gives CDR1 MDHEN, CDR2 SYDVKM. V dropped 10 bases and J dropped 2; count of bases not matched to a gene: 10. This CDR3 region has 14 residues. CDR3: CATQTGLVNTEAFF. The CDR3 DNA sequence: TGTGCCACCCAGACAGGGTTAGTTAACACTGAAGCTTTCTTT.

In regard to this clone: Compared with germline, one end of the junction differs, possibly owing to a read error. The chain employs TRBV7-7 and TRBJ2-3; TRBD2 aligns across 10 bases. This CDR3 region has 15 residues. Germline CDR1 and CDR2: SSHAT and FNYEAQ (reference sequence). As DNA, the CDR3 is TGTGCTAGCAGCTTAGGACTAGCGGATACAGATACGCAGTATTTT. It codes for CASSLGLADTDTQYF.

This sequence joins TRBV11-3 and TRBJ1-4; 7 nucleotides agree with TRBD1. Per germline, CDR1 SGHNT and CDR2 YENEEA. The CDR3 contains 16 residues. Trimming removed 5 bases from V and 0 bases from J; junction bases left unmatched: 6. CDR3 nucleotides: TGTGCCAGCAGCCATGACAGGGAAACAACTAATGAAAAACTGTTTTTT. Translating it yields CASSHDRETTNEKLFF.

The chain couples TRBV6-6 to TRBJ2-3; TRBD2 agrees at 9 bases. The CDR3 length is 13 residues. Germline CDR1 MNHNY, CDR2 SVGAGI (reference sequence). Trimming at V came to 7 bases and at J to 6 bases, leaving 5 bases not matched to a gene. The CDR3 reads CASKAGGRDTQYF. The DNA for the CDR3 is TGTGCCAGCAAGGCGGGGGGGCGCGATACGCAGTATTTT.

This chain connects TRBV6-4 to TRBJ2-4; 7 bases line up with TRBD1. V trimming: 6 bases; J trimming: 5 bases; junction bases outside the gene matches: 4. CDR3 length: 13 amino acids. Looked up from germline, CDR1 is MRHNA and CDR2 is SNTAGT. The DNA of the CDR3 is TGTGCCAGCAGATGGGACAGCGAAAACATTCAGTACTTC. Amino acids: CASRWDSENIQYF.

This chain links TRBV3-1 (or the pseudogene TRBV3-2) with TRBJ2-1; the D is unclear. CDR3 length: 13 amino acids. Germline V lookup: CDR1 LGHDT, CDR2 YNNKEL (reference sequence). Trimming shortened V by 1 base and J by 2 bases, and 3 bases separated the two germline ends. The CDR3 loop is CASSQATYNEQFF. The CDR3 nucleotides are TGTGCCAGCAGCCAAGCTACCTACAATGAGCAGTTCTTC.

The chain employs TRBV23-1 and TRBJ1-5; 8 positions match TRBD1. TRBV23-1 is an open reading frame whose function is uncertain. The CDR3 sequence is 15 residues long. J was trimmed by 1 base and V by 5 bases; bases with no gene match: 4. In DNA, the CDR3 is TGCGCCAGCAGTGGACAGGGTGTAAGCAATCAGCCCCAGCATTTT. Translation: CASSGQGVSNQPQHF.

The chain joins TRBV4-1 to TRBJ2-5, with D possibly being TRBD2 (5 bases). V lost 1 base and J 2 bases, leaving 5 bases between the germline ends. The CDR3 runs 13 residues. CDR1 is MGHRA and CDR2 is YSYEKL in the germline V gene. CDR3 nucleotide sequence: TGCGCCAGCAGCCAAGGGACTCAAGAGACCCAGTACTTC. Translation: CASSQGTQETQYF.

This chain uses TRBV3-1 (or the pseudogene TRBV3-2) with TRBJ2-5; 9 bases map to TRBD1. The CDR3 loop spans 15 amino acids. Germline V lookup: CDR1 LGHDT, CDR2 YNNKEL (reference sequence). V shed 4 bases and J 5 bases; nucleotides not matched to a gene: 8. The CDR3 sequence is CASSRQGQGWETQYF. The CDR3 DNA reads TGTGCCAGCAGCCGCCAAGGACAGGGGTGGGAGACCCAGTACTTC.

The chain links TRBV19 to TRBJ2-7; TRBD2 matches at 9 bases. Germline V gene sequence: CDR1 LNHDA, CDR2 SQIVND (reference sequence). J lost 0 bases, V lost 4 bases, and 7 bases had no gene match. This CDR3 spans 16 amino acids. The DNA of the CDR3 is TGTGCCAGTAGTACCCCAACTAGCGGGTCCTCCTACGAGCAGTACTTC. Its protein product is CASSTPTSGSSYEQYF.

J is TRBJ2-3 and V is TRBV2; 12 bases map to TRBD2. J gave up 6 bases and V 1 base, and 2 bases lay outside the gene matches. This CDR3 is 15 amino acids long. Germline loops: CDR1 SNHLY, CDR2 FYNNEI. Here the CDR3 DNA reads TGTGCCAGCAGTGAAGGACTAGCGGGGGTTGATACGCAGTATTTT. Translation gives CASSEGLAGVDTQYF.

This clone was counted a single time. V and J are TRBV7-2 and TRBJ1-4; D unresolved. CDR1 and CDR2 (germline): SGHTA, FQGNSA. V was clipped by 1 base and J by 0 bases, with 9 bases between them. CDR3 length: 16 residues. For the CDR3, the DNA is TGTGCCAGCAGCTTAGAACAGAGTGCAACTAATGAAAAACTGTTTTTT. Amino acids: CASSLEQSATNEKLFF.

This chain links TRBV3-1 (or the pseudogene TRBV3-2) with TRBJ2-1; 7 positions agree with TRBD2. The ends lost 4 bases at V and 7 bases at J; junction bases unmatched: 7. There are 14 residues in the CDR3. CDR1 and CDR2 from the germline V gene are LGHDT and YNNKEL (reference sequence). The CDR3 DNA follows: TGTGCCAGCAGCCCCTCGAGCGGGGCTAATGAGCAGTTCTTC. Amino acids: CASSPSSGANEQFF.

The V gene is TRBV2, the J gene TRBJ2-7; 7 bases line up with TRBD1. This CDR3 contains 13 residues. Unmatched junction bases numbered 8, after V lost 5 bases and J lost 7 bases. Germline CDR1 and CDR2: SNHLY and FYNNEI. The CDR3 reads CASSIRDRWEQYF. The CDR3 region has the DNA TGTGCCAGCAGTATACGGGACAGATGGGAGCAGTACTTC.

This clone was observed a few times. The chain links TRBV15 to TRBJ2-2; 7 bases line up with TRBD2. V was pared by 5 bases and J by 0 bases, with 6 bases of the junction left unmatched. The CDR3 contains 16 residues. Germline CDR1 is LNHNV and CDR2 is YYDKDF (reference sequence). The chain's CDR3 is CATSRHGLANTGELFF. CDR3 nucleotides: TGTGCCACCAGCCGACACGGACTAGCGAACACCGGGGAGCTGTTTTTT.

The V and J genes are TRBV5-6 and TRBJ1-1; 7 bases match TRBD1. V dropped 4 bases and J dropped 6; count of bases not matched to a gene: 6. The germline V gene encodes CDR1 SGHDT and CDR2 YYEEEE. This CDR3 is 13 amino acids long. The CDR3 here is CASSRGGGSEAFF. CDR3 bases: TGTGCCAGCAGCCGAGGAGGGGGCTCTGAAGCTTTCTTT.

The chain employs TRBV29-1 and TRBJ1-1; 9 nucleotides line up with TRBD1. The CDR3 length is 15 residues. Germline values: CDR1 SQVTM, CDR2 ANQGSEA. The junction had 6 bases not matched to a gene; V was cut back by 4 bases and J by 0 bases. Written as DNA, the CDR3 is TGCAGCGTTGGGTACAGGGGGCCATTGAACACTGAAGCTTTCTTT. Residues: CSVGYRGPLNTEAFF.

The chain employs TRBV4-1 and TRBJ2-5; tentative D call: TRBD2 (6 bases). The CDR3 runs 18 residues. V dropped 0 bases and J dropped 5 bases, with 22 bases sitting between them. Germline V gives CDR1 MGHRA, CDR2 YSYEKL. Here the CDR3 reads CASSQDRGAATSRETQYF. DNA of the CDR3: TGCGCCAGCAGCCAAGATAGGGGAGCGGCCACTAGCAGGGAGACCCAGTACTTC.

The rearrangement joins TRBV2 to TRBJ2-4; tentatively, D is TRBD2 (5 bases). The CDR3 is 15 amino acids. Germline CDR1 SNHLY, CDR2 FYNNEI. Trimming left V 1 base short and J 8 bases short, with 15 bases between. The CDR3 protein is CASSEVLALADIQYF. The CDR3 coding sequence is TGTGCCAGCAGTGAAGTGTTAGCGCTGGCGGACATTCAGTACTTC.

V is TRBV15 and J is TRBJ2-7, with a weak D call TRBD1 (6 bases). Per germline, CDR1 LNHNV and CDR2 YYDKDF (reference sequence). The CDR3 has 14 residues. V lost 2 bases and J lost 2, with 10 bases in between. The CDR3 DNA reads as TGTGCCACCAGCAGACCGGGACACCCCTACGAGCAGTACTTC. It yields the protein CATSRPGHPYEQYF.

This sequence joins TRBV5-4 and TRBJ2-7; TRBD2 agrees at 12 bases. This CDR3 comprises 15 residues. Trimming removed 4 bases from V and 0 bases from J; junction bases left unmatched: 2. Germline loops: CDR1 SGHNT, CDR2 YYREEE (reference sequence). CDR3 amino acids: CASSLAGGFSYEQYF. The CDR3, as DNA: TGTGCCAGCAGCCTAGCGGGGGGGTTCTCCTACGAGCAGTACTTC.

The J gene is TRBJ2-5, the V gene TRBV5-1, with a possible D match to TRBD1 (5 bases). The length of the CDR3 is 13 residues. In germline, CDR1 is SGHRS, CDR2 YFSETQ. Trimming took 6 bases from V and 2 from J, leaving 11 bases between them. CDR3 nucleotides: TGCGCCAGCAACCAGGGCAGTCAAGAGACCCAGTACTTC. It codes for CASNQGSQETQYF.